A selection of T cell receptor beta chains follows, all from one sample in a study of radiotherapy plus CTLA-4 blockade in lung cancer. Profiled with immunoSEQ multiplex PCR; TCRdb holds only in-frame clones, not every one. Of tens of thousands of clones in the sample, less than 75% were seen once. The sequencing here drew on peripheral blood, taken from a patient treated with radiotherapy plus ipilimumab. The receptors come from a human donor with non-small cell lung cancer whose response to radiotherapy plus ipilimumab could not be evaluated. Both conserved end residues are part of each CDR3. The order of the fields is J gene, D gene, V gene, clone size, CDR3 DNA, CDR3 protein. D genes are given only for firm matches. Clone size is stated in some rows and not others, as once, few, many or a class when expanded.

TRBJ1-1 TRBD1 TRBV29-1 NA TGCAGCGCCAAACAGGGGATGTGGGGAATGAACACTGAAGCTTTCTTT CSAKQGMWGMNTEAFF
TRBJ2-2 TRBD2 TRBV7-3 NA TGTGCCAGCAGCTCCGGACTAGCGGGAGTTGGAGGGGAGCTGTTTTTT CASSSGLAGVGGELFF
TRBJ2-7 NA TRBV28 NA TGTGCGGTTCAGGGGAGCTCCTACGAGCAGTACTTC CAVQGSSYEQYF
TRBJ2-7 NA TRBV11-3 NA TGTGCCAGCAGCTTAGATCAGGGCGGAAAAAGCTCCTACGAGCAGTACTTC CASSLDQGGKSSYEQYF
TRBJ1-1 NA TRBV19 NA TGTGCCAGTAAACACAGCTACACTGAAGCTTTCTTT CASKHSYTEAFF
TRBJ1-2 TRBD1 TRBV2 few TGTGCCAGCAGCCAAAACCGGGACAGAGTGGGCTATGGCTACACCTTC CASSQNRDRVGYGYTF
TRBJ1-4 NA TRBV2 few TGTGCCAGCAGGAGTTTGCGGGATTTGGAAAAACTGTTTTTT CASRSLRDLEKLFF
TRBJ1-1 NA TRBV5-1 NA TGCGCCAGCAGCTCCTCCCCGTCCGTTCACACTGAAGCTTTCTTT CASSSSPSVHTEAFF
TRBJ1-1 NA TRBV6-4 few TGTGCCAGCAGGGAAAGTGAGGGTGGGGAAGCTTTCTTT CASRESEGGEAFF
TRBJ1-5 NA TRBV6-5 NA TGTGCCAGCAGTTACTCCGCAGGTCAATGGGCCCAGCATTTT CASSYSAGQWAQHF
TRBJ2-7 NA TRBV2 few TGTGCCAGCAGTGCAGAAGCGGAAACCTACGAGCAGTACTTC CASSAEAETYEQYF
TRBJ1-1 NA TRBV30 NA TGTGCCTGGAGTGTCCCGCCGGGGATGGGTGGAAGAGAAGCTTTCTTT CAWSVPPGMGGREAFF
TRBJ2-1 TRBD2 TRBV10-1 NA TGCGCCGGCAGCCAAAGCGGGAGGTCATACAATGAGCAGTTCTTC CAGSQSGRSYNEQFF
TRBJ2-5 NA TRBV5-8 NA TGTGCCAGCAGCTCCCGGGCCCGAGGAGGGACCCAGTACTTC CASSSRARGGTQYF
TRBJ2-1 TRBD2 TRBV27 NA TGTGCCAGCAGCTCTTCCCGGGACTACTCCTACAATGAGCAGTTCTTC CASSSSRDYSYNEQFF
TRBJ1-2 NA TRBV11-2 NA TGTGCCAGCAGCTTAAGTAGGATGCAGGGGCGAGGCGGCTACACCTTC CASSLSRMQGRGGYTF
TRBJ1-1 NA TRBV11-3 few TGTGCCAGCAGCTTTAACCGGGACACTGAAGCTTTCTTT CASSFNRDTEAFF
TRBJ2-5 NA TRBV29-1 NA TGCAGCGTTGAAGATCTTGAGACAGGGAGGGAGACCCAGTACTTC CSVEDLETGRETQYF
TRBJ2-5 NA TRBV10-3 NA TGTGCCATCAGTGAGTCGATGGCAGGGCAAGAGACCCAGTACTTC CAISESMAGQETQYF
TRBJ2-7 TRBD1 TRBV5-6 few TGTGCCAGCACCCTAACAGGGGGCTTCATCTACGAGCAGTACTTC CASTLTGGFIYEQYF
TRBJ2-1 NA TRBV5-4 NA TGTGCCAGCAGCATTAACAGGCTGCTTAACAATGAGCAGTTCTTC CASSINRLLNNEQFF
TRBJ1-2 NA TRBV10-2 NA TGCGCCAGCAGTGAGACGATGGGCTGGGACTATGGCTACACCTTC CASSETMGWDYGYTF
TRBJ2-5 NA TRBV10-3 NA TGTGCCATCAGTGAGGCCTCAGGACTGGAGGGGACCCAGTACTTC CAISEASGLEGTQYF
TRBJ2-1 TRBD2 TRBV7-2 NA TGTGCCAGCAGTAACCTACTAGCGCGAGACAAGTTCTTC CASSNLLARDKFF
TRBJ1-6 NA TRBV10-3 NA TGTGCCATCGCCCTGAGCTCCTATAATTCACCCCTCCACTTT CAIALSSYNSPLHF
TRBJ1-2 TRBD1 TRBV7-2 NA TGTGCCAGCAGCGGACAGGGCTACTATGGCTACACCTTC CASSGQGYYGYTF
TRBJ1-2 TRBD1 TRBV6-6 NA TGTGCCAGCAGTTACGACAGGGGTAGCTATGGCTACACCTTC CASSYDRGSYGYTF
TRBJ2-1 NA TRBV10-1 NA TGCGCCAGCACCGGGTGGCGGGATGGGATAAATGAGCAGTTCTTC CASTGWRDGINEQFF
TRBJ1-2 NA TRBV29-1 NA TGCAGCGTTGGGGGGCAGAGAGGAGAGGGCTACACCTTC CSVGGQRGEGYTF
TRBJ1-2 NA TRBV5-1 NA TGCGCCAGCAGCCCTGACATTATCTATGGCTACACCTTC CASSPDIIYGYTF
TRBJ2-3 TRBD2 TRBV4-1 NA TGCGCCAGCAGCTATCCGCAACTAGCGGAGCCTCTCACAGATACGCAGTATTTT CASSYPQLAEPLTDTQYF
TRBJ2-4 NA TRBV6-5 NA TGTGCCAGCAGTTCGAACAGGGAACTAAACATTCAGTACTTC CASSSNRELNIQYF
TRBJ2-1 TRBD2 TRBV7-9 NA TGTGCCAGCAGCTTAGACCTAGCGGGAGGTGGCGATGAGCAGTTCTTC CASSLDLAGGGDEQFF
TRBJ1-1 NA TRBV30 NA TGTGCCTGGAGAGGCCCGGGGGAAACTGAAGCTTTCTTT CAWRGPGETEAFF
TRBJ1-3 TRBD1 TRBV28 medium-sized TGTGCCAGCACCCGAGGGGGCGATTCTGGAAACACCATATATTTT CASTRGGDSGNTIYF
TRBJ2-1 TRBD2 TRBV7-3 NA TGTGCCAGCAGCTCCCCCGGGACTAGCCGGGACAATGAGCAGTTCTTC CASSSPGTSRDNEQFF
TRBJ2-7 TRBD1 TRBV7-2 NA TGTGCCAGCAGCTTGACAGGGGGCGGCGGCGAGCAGTACTTC CASSLTGGGGEQYF
TRBJ2-3 NA TRBV7-9 few TGTGCCAGCAGCTTAGGCGGGGCAGATACGCAGTATTTT CASSLGGADTQYF
TRBJ2-7 NA TRBV13 once TGTGCCAGCAGCTTCTACAGCTACGAGCAGTACTTC CASSFYSYEQYF
TRBJ1-2 NA TRBV5-6 NA TGTGCCAGCAGTGGGCAGGACTATGGCTACACCTTC CASSGQDYGYTF
TRBJ2-2 TRBD2 TRBV5-8 NA TGTGCCAGCAGCCCGTGGACTAGCGGGGGGAACACCGGGGAGCTGTTTTTT CASSPWTSGGNTGELFF
TRBJ2-7 NA TRBV6-1 NA TGTGCCAGCAGTGAAGGTCAAGGAGGCAGTCCCTACGAGCAGTACTTC CASSEGQGGSPYEQYF
TRBJ2-7 TRBD2 TRBV5-1 NA TGCGCCAGCACCCTGGCAGTGGCGGGAGGGCCGTCCGAGCAGTACTTC CASTLAVAGGPSEQYF
TRBJ1-1 NA TRBV5-1 NA TGCGCCAGCAGCTTGGACAGGGTCATGAACACTGAAGCTTTCTTT CASSLDRVMNTEAFF
TRBJ2-3 TRBD2 TRBV7-8 NA TGTGCCAGCAGCCCAGGAGTGCGGGAGGGGAGAAATACGCAGTATTTT CASSPGVREGRNTQYF
TRBJ2-3 TRBD2 TRBV7-6 few TGTGCCAGCAGCCCCGGACTAGCGGGAGGGAGGGCAGATACGCAGTATTTT CASSPGLAGGRADTQYF
TRBJ2-7 TRBD1 TRBV6-4 NA TGTGCCAGCAGTAAGCGGGACAGGGTAGCGTCCTACGAGCAGTACTTC CASSKRDRVASYEQYF
TRBJ1-2 NA TRBV29-1 NA TGCAGCGTTGAAGAAGGGGGTGAGGGCTACACCTTC CSVEEGGEGYTF